Presented here are 24 T cell receptor beta chains from one specimen sequenced in a study of CD8+ T cells in alopecia areata. It was for about five patients that CD4+ cells were sorted into CD25+CD127- cells. Following extraction, RNA underwent reverse transcription to cDNA, which served as the sequencing template. Profiling relied on immunoSEQ multiplex PCR, and the TCRdb table lists in-frame clones only, not all of them. Among 35,000 to 45,000 clones, less than 55% were seen once, and the ten largest hold around 1.8%. The sample was CD4+ Tregs sorted from blood. The receptors come from a human donor with alopecia areata.

V gene TRBV5-6 combines with J gene TRBJ2-4; D is ambiguous. Germline CDR1 reads SGHDT; CDR2 reads YYEEEE. The CDR3 runs to 14 residues. Trimming removed 1 base from V and 6 bases from J, with 11 bases in between. CDR3 sequence reads: CASSLRTRVNIQYF. The CDR3, as DNA: TGTGCCAGCAGCTTGAGGACCCGAGTAAACATTCAGTACTTC.

The genes are TRBV4-1 and TRBJ1-1; TRBD1 is a possible D gene (6 bases). The ends were cut back, 6 bases at V and 1 base at J, with 15 bases in the middle. Germline loops: CDR1 MGHRA, CDR2 YSYEKL. This CDR3 is 15 amino acids long. The CDR3 here is CASRQQGLGNTEAFF. The CDR3 nucleotides read TGCGCCAGCAGGCAACAGGGACTCGGGAACACTGAAGCTTTCTTT.

The chain joins TRBV7-6 to TRBJ2-3; D perhaps matches TRBD1 (5 bases). The germline CDR1 and CDR2 sequences are SGHVS and FNYEAQ. This CDR3 is built from 14 residues. The ends were cut back, 0 bases at V and 5 bases at J, with 9 bases in the middle. CDR3 region: CASSLAGAGDTQYF. CDR3 nucleotides: TGTGCCAGCAGCTTAGCAGGGGCTGGAGATACGCAGTATTTT.

The chain couples TRBV14 to TRBJ2-7; the D is unclear. This CDR3 has 16 residues. CDR1 is SGHDN and CDR2 is FVKESK in the germline V gene. Trimming cost V 4 bases and J 1 base, with 17 bases left between them. The CDR3 loop is CASSLRRGRLSYEQYF. The CDR3 DNA reads TGTGCCAGCAGCCTTAGAAGAGGACGGCTATCCTACGAGCAGTACTTC.

The chain uses TRBV4-3 and TRBJ2-2; TRBD2 might be the D (5 bases). In germline, CDR1 is LGHNA, CDR2 YSLEER. Between the trimmed V and J ends, which lost 4 bases and 3 bases, there was a span of 18 bases. The CDR3 has 17 amino acids. For the CDR3, the DNA is TGCGCCAGCAGCCGCGCGTTAGTAATCGGGGACACCGGGGAGCTGTTTTTT. This translates into CASSRALVIGDTGELFF.

V gene TRBV2 combines with J gene TRBJ2-7; D might be TRBD2 (6 bases). The CDR3 consists of 13 residues. V was cut by 2 bases and J by 2 bases, with 7 bases left in between. Germline V lookup: CDR1 SNHLY, CDR2 FYNNEI. The CDR3 protein is CASSERGTYEQYF. The CDR3 nucleotides are TGTGCCAGCAGTGAACGGGGGACCTACGAGCAGTACTTC.

DNA for the CDR3: TGTGCCAGCGGAAACTATGGCTACACCTTC. This translates into CASGNYGYTF. The chain carries TRBV7-2 and TRBJ1-2; D remains ambiguous. With 8 bases removed from V and 2 bases from J, the gap between germline ends came to 3 bases. CDR3 length: 10 amino acids. CDR1 is SGHTA and CDR2 is FQGNSA in the germline V gene.

By frequency in the sample, this clone is medium-sized. This chain connects TRBV15 to TRBJ2-6; 7 nucleotides match TRBD2. This CDR3 is built from 19 residues. Per germline, CDR1 LNHNV and CDR2 YYDKDF (reference sequence). Unmatched junction bases numbered 14, after V lost 6 bases and J lost 0 bases. CDR3 nucleotide sequence: TGTGCCACCAGACCCGAGCGGGGACGGATCAGCTCTGGGGCCAACGTCCTGACTTTC. Its translation is CATRPERGRISSGANVLTF.

This chain links TRBV5-1 with TRBJ2-6; 12 bases are a match to TRBD2. The CDR3 is 19 amino acids. The trim removed 4 bases at V and 1 base at J, leaving 9 bases unmatched. Germline CDR1 and CDR2: SGHRS and YFSETQ. This CDR3 is CASSLRLAGVPSGANVLTF. The CDR3 bases are TGCGCCAGCAGCCTTAGACTAGCGGGAGTACCGTCTGGGGCCAACGTCCTGACTTTC.

The chain employs TRBV2 and TRBJ2-5, with 11 bases identical to TRBD2. The CDR3 consists of 13 residues. V was clipped by 5 bases and J by 9 bases; unmatched bases: 5. Germline V gene sequence: CDR1 SNHLY, CDR2 FYNNEI. CDR3 sequence: CASSRLAGLAQYF. The CDR3 DNA reads TGTGCCAGCAGTCGACTAGCGGGGTTAGCCCAGTACTTC.

The rearrangement uses TRBV7-2 and TRBJ2-7, with D tentatively TRBD1 (5 bases). The CDR3 sequence is 12 residues long. Trimming removed 1 base from V and 6 bases from J, with 7 bases in between. Germline CDR1 is SGHTA and CDR2 is FQGNSA. CDR3 region: CASSLEGSEQYF. CDR3 nucleotide sequence: TGTGCCAGCAGCTTAGAGGGGTCCGAGCAGTACTTC.

This chain links TRBV7-3 with TRBJ2-1; D is unclear. Trimming stripped 5 bases from V and 7 bases from J, with 18 bases between. This CDR3 contains 15 residues. Germline V lookup: CDR1 SGHTA, CDR2 FQGTGA. The CDR3 here is CASSRIGSNRNEQFF. The CDR3 DNA is TGTGCCAGCAGCCGAATAGGCTCCAACCGTAATGAGCAGTTCTTC.

CDR3 region: CASSEVRDEQFF. The CDR3 coding sequence is TGTGCCAGCAGTGAGGTGAGGGATGAGCAGTTCTTC. The V call is TRBV6-1, the J call TRBJ2-1, with a tentative D call TRBD2 (5 bases). This CDR3 is 12 amino acids long. Trimming shortened V by 3 bases and J by 8 bases, and 8 bases separated the two germline ends. Germline V gene lookup returns CDR1 MNHNS and CDR2 SASEGT.

The CDR3 sequence: CASSFTGGAGQKLFF. The CDR3 DNA sequence: TGTGCCAGCAGTTTTACAGGGGGCGCAGGTCAAAAACTGTTTTTT. The chain carries TRBV6-5 and TRBJ1-4; TRBD1 aligns across 9 bases. V shed 4 bases, J shed 9 bases, and the junction held 9 bases outside the gene matches. CDR3 length: 15 amino acids. Germline CDR1 and CDR2: MNHEY and SVGAGI.

This clone was seen just once. The chain recombines TRBV18 with TRBJ1-5, with unresolved D. With 1 base removed from V and 0 bases from J, the gap between germline ends came to 4 bases. CDR1 is KGHSH, CDR2 LQKENI, per germline. The CDR3 contains 14 residues. The CDR3 nucleotides read TGTGCCAGCTCACCACAAGATAGCAATCAGCCCCAGCATTTT. Protein product: CASSPQDSNQPQHF.

In its sample, this clone was seen a few times. The chain has TRBV27 and TRBJ2-2; 7 bases match TRBD1. J was trimmed by 6 bases and V by 3 bases; bases with no gene match: 4. This CDR3 spans 14 amino acids. Germline CDR1 and CDR2: MNHEY and SMNVEV (reference sequence). This CDR3 reads CASSFYDRAGELFF. The CDR3 DNA reads as TGTGCCAGCAGTTTCTATGACAGGGCCGGGGAGCTGTTTTTT.

Comment on this clone: An end of the junction does not agree with germline; a read error may underlie this. This chain uses TRBV4-1 with TRBJ2-4; D unclear. CDR1 is MGHRA and CDR2 is YSYEKL in the germline V gene. This CDR3 has 15 amino acids. CDR3 DNA sequence: TGTGCCAGCAGCCAAGTGGCCGGGCCCAAAAACATTCAGTACTTC. It codes for CASSQVAGPKNIQYF.

This sequence joins TRBV29-1 and TRBJ2-1; TRBD1 is a possible D gene (5 bases). The V and J ends lost 4 bases and 9 bases respectively, with 10 bases between them. The CDR3 contains 11 residues. CDR1 is SQVTM, CDR2 ANQGSEA, per germline. The CDR3 DNA reads TGCAGCGTTGGGACATGGGGTGAGCAGTTCTTC. It encodes CSVGTWGEQFF.

The J gene is TRBJ2-1, the V gene TRBV19, with TRBD1 matching 8 bases. V lost 4 bases and J lost 7; bases outside the gene matches: 15. The V gene's germline CDR1 is LNHDA and CDR2 SQIVND (reference sequence). CDR3 size: 17 residues. DNA of the CDR3: TGTGCCAGTAGTACTCCACGGGGACGGACAGGGAGAAATGAGCAGTTCTTC. This sequence encodes CASSTPRGRTGRNEQFF.

The V and J genes are TRBV5-6 and TRBJ2-3; D remains unclear. Per germline, CDR1 SGHDT and CDR2 YYEEEE. The CDR3 length is 13 residues. With 1 base removed from V and 5 bases from J, the gap between germline ends came to 8 bases. CDR3 region: CASSLRFKDTQYF. The CDR3 DNA sequence: TGTGCCAGCAGCTTGAGGTTCAAAGATACGCAGTATTTT. Full variable domain (missing parts from reference TRBV5-6 and TRBJ2-3): DAGVTQSPTHLIKTRGQQVTLRCSPKSGHDTVSWYQQALGQGPQFIFQYYEEEERQRGNFPDRFSGHQFPNYSSELNVNALLLGDSALYLCASSLRFKDTQYFGPGTRLTVL.

The CDR3 spells CSVPKGQGSAFF. CDR3 DNA sequence: TGCAGCGTTCCCAAGGGCCAGGGATCGGCTTTCTTT. The rearrangement links TRBV29-1 to TRBJ1-1; TRBD1 is a possible D gene (5 bases). Germline CDR1 reads SQVTM; CDR2 reads ANQGSEA. V was pared by 5 bases and J by 11 bases, with 18 bases between. This CDR3 spans 12 amino acids.

The chain combines TRBV28 with TRBJ1-5; 9 nucleotides agree with TRBD1. Germline lookup yields CDR1 MDHEN and CDR2 SYDVKM. After removal of 5 bases from V and 0 bases from J, the junction contained 8 bases not matched to a gene. The CDR3 is 17 residues long. CDR3 loop: CASSTRTGEYSNQPQHF. The CDR3 DNA reads as TGTGCCAGCAGTACCCGGACAGGGGAGTATAGCAATCAGCCCCAGCATTTT.

The rearrangement links TRBV27 to TRBJ2-5; no definite D call. The V gene lost 6 bases and the J gene lost 1 base, with 9 bases spanning the gap. Germline V gives CDR1 MNHEY, CDR2 SMNVEV (reference sequence). The CDR3 length is 13 residues. For the CDR3, the DNA is TGTGCCAGCAGACGAATATCCCAAGAGACCCAGTACTTC. Translating it yields CASRRISQETQYF.

The chain joins TRBV29-1 to TRBJ1-1, with D perhaps TRBD1 (5 bases). The CDR3 is 12 residues long. V was clipped by 5 bases and J by 0 bases, with 7 bases between them. Germline lookup yields CDR1 SQVTM and CDR2 ANQGSEA. In nucleotides, the CDR3 is TGCAGCGTTCAGGGCGTGAACACTGAAGCTTTCTTT. Translated, it gives CSVQGVNTEAFF.